The 27 T cell receptor beta chains given below trace back to one sample, sequenced in a study of blood T cell repertoires in COVID-19. Data came from immunoSEQ multiplex PCR; TCRdb stores just in-frame clones and leaves some out. The table records about 210,000 clones, about 89% of them present only once. Sequenced material: peripheral blood. Receptor source: a woman between 40 and 50 years old with acute or convalescent COVID-19.

This clone was detected once. V is TRBV15 and J is TRBJ1-2, with D possibly TRBD1 on 6 matching bases. V lost 4 bases, J lost 6 bases, and 21 bases lay in between. This CDR3 is built from 16 residues. Germline CDR1 and CDR2: LNHNV and YYDKDF (reference sequence). CDR3 in amino acids: CATSTRPGQKVHGYTF. The CDR3 DNA sequence: TGTGCCACCAGCACTAGACCGGGACAAAAAGTCCATGGCTACACCTTC.

V and J are TRBV21-1 and TRBJ1-5. TRBV21-1 is reported as a pseudogene. The CDR3 has 14 residues. CDR3 region: CASNGRGSNGPQHF. The CDR3 DNA follows: TGTGCCAGCAACGGACGAGGGTCTAACGGACCCCAGCATTTT.

The chain is built from TRBV20-1 and TRBJ2-4, with a tentative D call TRBD2 (6 bases). V was clipped by 3 bases and J by 1 base, with 10 bases between them. Germline loops: CDR1 DFQATT, CDR2 SNEGSKA (reference sequence). The CDR3 loop spans 14 amino acids. Here the CDR3 reads CSASWAGAKNIQYF. The CDR3 DNA sequence: TGCAGTGCTAGTTGGGCGGGGGCCAAAAACATTCAGTACTTC.

This chain joins TRBV27 and TRBJ1-6; the match to TRBD1 covers 9 bases. The V and J ends lost 6 bases and 8 bases, in that order; junction bases with no gene match: 8. The CDR3 loop spans 15 amino acids. Germline V gene data show CDR1 as MNHEY and CDR2 as SMNVEV (reference sequence). In DNA form, the CDR3 reads TGTGCCAGCAGCGTACCGGGACAGGGTGATTCACCCCTCCACTTT. Its protein product is CASSVPGQGDSPLHF.

The CDR3: CASSQGYGYTF. The CDR3 coding sequence is TGTGCCAGCAGCCAGGGGTATGGCTACACCTTC. The V gene is TRBV5-6, the J gene TRBJ1-2; D may be TRBD1 (6 bases). CDR1 SGHDT and CDR2 YYEEEE come from the germline V gene. Trimming removed 4 bases from V and 5 bases from J, with 6 bases in between. The CDR3 is 11 residues long.

This chain joins TRBV5-4 and TRBJ2-1; 7 bases are a match to TRBD2. CDR3 length equals 15 residues. Trimming took 5 bases from V and 0 from J; bases not matched to a gene: 5. CDR1 and CDR2 (germline): SGHNT, YYREEE (reference sequence). The DNA for the CDR3 is TGTGCCAGCAGGCGAGCGGGGAGCTCCTACAATGAGCAGTTCTTC. It encodes CASRRAGSSYNEQFF.

The chain joins TRBV9 to TRBJ2-1, with TRBD2 identical over 8 bases. This CDR3 is built from 15 residues. Germline trimming cut 0 bases from V and 8 bases from J; bases unmatched to any gene: 7. Germline V gene lookup returns CDR1 SGDLS and CDR2 YYNGEE. The CDR3 here is CASSVVTGGRDEQFF. Written as DNA, the CDR3 is TGTGCCAGCAGCGTAGTTACGGGGGGGCGCGATGAGCAGTTCTTC.

The chain combines TRBV6-5 with TRBJ1-4; TRBD1 matches at 8 bases. J was trimmed by 6 bases and V by 6 bases; bases with no gene match: 3. The CDR3 runs to 13 residues. Germline V gives CDR1 MNHEY, CDR2 SVGAGI. The CDR3: CASRDRVHEKLFF. CDR3 in DNA: TGTGCCAGCAGGGACAGGGTACATGAAAAACTGTTTTTT.

The genes are TRBV4-2 and TRBJ1-1; 8 bases fit TRBD1. Germline V gives CDR1 LGHNA, CDR2 YNFKEQ. V trimming: 1 base; J trimming: 3 bases; junction bases outside the gene matches: 4. CDR3 length: 15 amino acids. As DNA, the CDR3 is TGTGCCAGCAGCCAAGTGACAGGGGAACACACTGAAGCTTTCTTT. Translation gives CASSQVTGEHTEAFF.

The chain links TRBV19 to TRBJ1-2, with TRBD1 matching 7 bases. Germline V gene sequence: CDR1 LNHDA, CDR2 SQIVND (reference sequence). V lost 5 bases and J lost 6; bases outside the gene matches: 9. The CDR3 spans 14 residues. CDR3 residues: CASSVTQGRDGYTF. Here the CDR3 DNA reads TGTGCCAGTAGTGTAACACAGGGGCGCGATGGCTACACCTTC.

V usage is TRBV7-8 and J usage is TRBJ1-4; D remains ambiguous. This CDR3 is 15 amino acids long. The ends were cut back, 4 bases at V and 0 bases at J, with 9 bases in the middle. Germline V gene sequence: CDR1 SGHVS, CDR2 FQNEAQ. CDR3 nucleotides: TGTGCCAGCAGCTCTTACATCCCAACTAATGAAAAACTGTTTTTT. This encodes CASSSYIPTNEKLFF.

The chain has TRBV24-1 and TRBJ1-2, with D perhaps TRBD1 (5 bases). CDR3 size: 13 residues. Germline CDR1 reads KGHDR; CDR2 reads SFDVKD. V gave up 4 bases and J gave up 7 bases, with 12 bases separating them. The CDR3 loop is CATSEFSDSGYTF. CDR3 nucleotides: TGTGCCACCAGTGAATTTTCCGACAGTGGCTACACCTTC.

The J gene is TRBJ2-7, the V gene TRBV3-1 (or the pseudogene TRBV3-2), with D maybe TRBD2 (6 bases). This CDR3 has 12 residues. The germline V gene has CDR1 LGHDT and CDR2 YNNKEL (reference sequence). The CDR3 DNA sequence: TGTGCCAGCAGCCAAGGACACGGGAGATCGCACGTC. Translation gives CASSQGHGRSHV.

The chain carries TRBV19 and TRBJ2-2; 7 nucleotides match TRBD2. The V segment lost 0 bases and the J segment 5 bases; nucleotides outside the gene matches: 0. Germline loops: CDR1 LNHDA, CDR2 SQIVND (reference sequence). This CDR3 region has 14 residues. The CDR3 here is CASSIDGGTGELFF. CDR3 coding DNA: TGTGCCAGTAGTATAGACGGGGGGACCGGGGAGCTGTTTTTT.

The J gene is TRBJ2-7, the V gene TRBV4-1; D gene uncertain. Germline V gene sequence: CDR1 MGHRA, CDR2 YSYEKL. Trimming shortened V by 0 bases and J by 3 bases, and 15 bases separated the two germline ends. CDR3 size: 16 residues. The CDR3 region is CASSQEVVIRSYEQYV. The CDR3 DNA reads as TGCGCCAGCAGCCAAGAGGTAGTCATCCGGAGCTACGAGCAGTACGTC.

This chain uses TRBV3-1 (or the pseudogene TRBV3-2) with TRBJ2-3, with TRBD2 matching 7 bases. Losses at the gene ends were 1 base for V and 5 bases for J; bases not matched to a gene: 9. Germline V CDR1 and CDR2: LGHDT, YNNKEL (reference sequence). The CDR3 totals 16 residues. The CDR3 nucleotides read TGTGCCAGCAGCCAAGGAGGTAGCGGGTACCAAGATACGCAGTATTTT. This translates into CASSQGGSGYQDTQYF.

The chain uses TRBV5-5 and TRBJ1-5; D call uncertain. Germline V gene sequence: CDR1 SGHKS, CDR2 YYEKEE (reference sequence). The CDR3 extends over 15 amino acids. V gave up 0 bases and J gave up 7 bases, with 14 bases separating them. CDR3 amino acids: CASSLGPRRGQPQHF. CDR3 nucleotide sequence: TGTGCCAGCAGCTTGGGACCTCGTCGAGGACAGCCCCAGCATTTT.

In this sample, this clone turned up a few times. The genes are TRBV23-1 and TRBJ1-5; 9 bases are a match to TRBD1. TRBV23-1 is treated as an ORF (open reading frame) with a function not yet certain. The CDR3 covers 20 residues. The V and J ends lost 4 bases and 4 bases, in that order; junction bases with no gene match: 20. This chain's CDR3 is CASSRHWKDMDRGGNQPQHF. The CDR3, as DNA: TGCGCCAGCAGTCGCCACTGGAAGGATATGGACAGGGGCGGAAATCAGCCCCAGCATTTT.

The J gene is TRBJ1-1, the V gene TRBV18; 7 nucleotides line up with TRBD1. The CDR3 has 14 residues. The germline V gene encodes CDR1 KGHSH and CDR2 LQKENI. With 4 bases clipped from V and 0 bases from J, the junction kept 2 bases outside the gene matches. The CDR3 spells CASSRDRVNTEAFF. The CDR3 region has the DNA TGTGCCAGCTCACGAGACAGGGTGAACACTGAAGCTTTCTTT.

V gene TRBV2 combines with J gene TRBJ1-4; weak D call: TRBD1 (5 bases). V was clipped by 8 bases and J by 5 bases, with 18 bases between them. The CDR3 spans 15 residues. CDR1 is SNHLY and CDR2 is FYNNEI in the germline V gene. CDR3: CASAFRGDSNEKLFF. The CDR3 nucleotides read TGTGCCAGCGCCTTTAGAGGCGACAGCAATGAAAAACTGTTTTTT.

This chain connects TRBV5-1 to TRBJ2-7, with 9 bases identical to TRBD1. The J segment lost 6 bases and the V segment lost 4 bases, leaving 17 bases of the junction unmatched. The CDR3 extends over 17 amino acids. Per germline, CDR1 SGHRS and CDR2 YFSETQ. The CDR3 sequence: CASSASPGTGYRGEQYV. In DNA, the CDR3 is TGCGCCAGCAGCGCGAGTCCCGGGACAGGGTACCGTGGCGAGCAGTACGTC.

The chain employs TRBV7-3 and TRBJ1-5; D is perhaps TRBD1 (6 bases). This CDR3 spans 13 amino acids. The germline V gene has CDR1 SGHTA and CDR2 FQGTGA. The V gene lost 5 bases and the J gene lost 4 bases, with 9 bases spanning the gap. The chain's CDR3 is CASSVQGNQPQHF. DNA for the CDR3: TGTGCCAGCAGCGTCCAGGGGAATCAGCCCCAGCATTTT.

J is TRBJ1-2 and V is TRBV19; 7 bases fit TRBD1. Per the germline V gene, CDR1 is LNHDA and CDR2 is SQIVND (reference sequence). The CDR3 is 16 amino acids. V was clipped by 6 bases and J by 7 bases; unmatched bases: 17. CDR3 amino acids: CASRHSSDRRRGGYTF. Here the CDR3 DNA reads TGTGCCAGTAGACATTCCTCGGACAGGCGGAGGGGTGGCTACACCTTC. Full variable domain (rest looked up from reference TRBV19 and TRBJ1-2): DGGITQSPKYLFRKEGQNVTLSCEQNLNHDAMYWYRQDPGQGLRLIYYSQIVNDFQKGDIAEGYSVSREKKESFPLTVTSAQKNPTAFYLCASRHSSDRRRGGYTFGSGTRLTVV.

This sequence joins TRBV7-6 and TRBJ2-3, with 13 bases fitting TRBD2. The CDR3 has 16 amino acids. Germline V gene data show CDR1 as SGHVS and CDR2 as FNYEAQ. V trimming: 3 bases; J trimming: 6 bases; junction bases outside the gene matches: 6. The CDR3: CASSFTSGGVSDTQYF. In nucleotides, the CDR3 is TGTGCCAGCAGCTTTACTAGCGGGGGGGTTAGCGATACGCAGTATTTT.

This chain connects TRBV9 to TRBJ1-6, with TRBD1 identical over 10 bases. The CDR3 is made up of 16 amino acids. V lost 4 bases to trimming and J lost 8 bases; unmatched junction nucleotides: 9. Germline CDR1 and CDR2: SGDLS and YYNGEE. Here the CDR3 DNA reads TGTGCCAGCAGCCCGGGGACAGGGGTTGTTTATTCACCCCTCCACTTT. This codes for CASSPGTGVVYSPLHF.

V is TRBV18 and J is TRBJ2-7; D is possibly TRBD2 (6 bases). CDR1 is KGHSH, CDR2 LQKENI, per germline. CDR3 size: 15 residues. V lost 3 bases and J lost 2, with 14 bases in between. The CDR3 nucleotides are TGTGCCAGCTCACCGGTGTCGGGGGTAGCCTACGAGCAGTACGTC. Protein product: CASSPVSGVAYEQYV.

The rearrangement links TRBV5-1 to TRBJ2-5; a weak D match, TRBD1 (5 bases). The V and J ends lost 4 bases and 1 base respectively, with 11 bases between them. Germline-derived CDR1 and CDR2 are SGHRS and YFSETQ. The CDR3 is 14 residues long. The CDR3 nucleotides are TGCGCCAGCAGCCTACAGGTCGGCCAAGAGACCCAGTACTTC. Protein product: CASSLQVGQETQYF.